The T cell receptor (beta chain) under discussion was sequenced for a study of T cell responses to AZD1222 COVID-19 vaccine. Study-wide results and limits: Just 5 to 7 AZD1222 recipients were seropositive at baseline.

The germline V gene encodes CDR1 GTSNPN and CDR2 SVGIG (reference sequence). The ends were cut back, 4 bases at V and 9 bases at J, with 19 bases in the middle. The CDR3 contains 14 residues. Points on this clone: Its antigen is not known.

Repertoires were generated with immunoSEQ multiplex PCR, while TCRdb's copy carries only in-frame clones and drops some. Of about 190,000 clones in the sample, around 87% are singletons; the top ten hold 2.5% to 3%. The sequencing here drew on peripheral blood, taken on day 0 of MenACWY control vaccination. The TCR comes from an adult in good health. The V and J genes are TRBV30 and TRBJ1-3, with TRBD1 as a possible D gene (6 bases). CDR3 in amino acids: CAWTVGAPASTIYF. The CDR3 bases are TGTGCCTGGACGGTGGGGGCGCCGGCTAGCACCATATATTTT.